This T cell receptor (beta chain) derives from a study of somatic mutations in cytotoxic T cells in rheumatoid arthritis. This clone was seen only a few times. The antigen remains undetermined. Findings and limits, study-wide: Rheumatoid arthritis patients and age-matched healthy controls showed no significant difference in CD8+ T-cell clonality. About an eighth of the roughly 60 patients had a largest CD8+ clone above 20% of CD8+ cells.

Sequencing used immunoSEQ multiplex PCR; TCRdb keeps in-frame clones, though not all of them. The sample yields about 20,000 clones, around 81% seen once. V was clipped by 6 bases and J by 3 bases, with 10 bases between them. The germline gives CDR1 WSHSY, CDR2 SAAADI. The CDR3 has 13 amino acids. Material for sequencing was CD8+ T cells sorted from blood. This chain uses TRBV10-2 with TRBJ2-3; tentatively, D is TRBD2 (5 bases). This sequence originates from an adult with rheumatoid arthritis. Here the CDR3 DNA reads TGCGCCAGCAGAGGGCTAGCTACAGATACGCAGTATTTT. This gives the protein CASRGLATDTQYF.